These 18 T cell receptor beta chains were all obtained from the same sample, sequenced in a study of control samples from healthy donors and cancer patients. The method was immunoSEQ multiplex PCR; TCRdb's version includes in-frame clones alone and lacks a portion of them. The data contain 350,000 to 450,000 clones, around 90% of them singletons. The sequencing input was PBMCs. The receptors derive from a man aged 35 to 55 with head and neck cancer.

The gene calls are TRBV28 and TRBJ1-2; maybe TRBD1 (6 bases). The CDR3 has 16 amino acids. Trimming removed 6 bases from V and 4 bases from J, with 21 bases in between. Germline assignment: CDR1 MDHEN and CDR2 SYDVKM. The CDR3 DNA follows: TGTGCCAGCAGGCCCAATCGATTGACAGGCACCTATGGCTACACCTTC. Translation gives CASRPNRLTGTYGYTF.

This rearrangement joins TRBV18 to TRBJ1-2; tentatively, D is TRBD1 (6 bases). The CDR3 totals 15 residues. V shed 3 bases and J shed 5 bases, with 16 bases lying between them. Germline values: CDR1 KGHSH, CDR2 LQKENI. The CDR3 DNA reads as TGTGCCAGCTCACCCGGACAGTCCGATGGATATGGCTACACCTTC. This codes for CASSPGQSDGYGYTF.

The chain joins TRBV11-2 to TRBJ1-2; weak D call: TRBD1 (6 bases). Germline V gives CDR1 SGHAT, CDR2 FQNNGV. Trimming left V 3 bases short and J 1 base short, with 18 bases between. The CDR3 length is 17 residues. The DNA for the CDR3 is TGTGCCAGCAGCTTTACGGTCTACAGGGAGCTTAACTATGGCTACACCTTC. This translates into CASSFTVYRELNYGYTF. Variable domain in full (rest from reference TRBV11-2 and TRBJ1-2): EAGVAQSPRYKIIEKRQSVAFWCNPISGHATLYWYQQILGQGPKLLIQFQNNGVVDDSQLPKDRFSAERLKGVDSTLKIQPAKLEDSAVYLCASSFTVYRELNYGYTFGSGTRLTVV.

The V call is TRBV7-2, the J call TRBJ1-1; TRBD1 agrees at 10 bases. The V segment lost 2 bases and the J segment 4 bases; nucleotides outside the gene matches: 13. The germline CDR1 and CDR2 sequences are SGHTA and FQGNSA. The CDR3 runs 18 residues. CDR3 in DNA: TGTGCCAGCAGCTTAATGTCCGGGACAGGGGCATCGGTCACTGAAGCTTTCTTT. Its translation is CASSLMSGTGASVTEAFF.

V usage is TRBV30 and J usage is TRBJ1-6; D not certain. V was clipped by 0 bases and J by 4 bases, with 7 bases between them. The length of the CDR3 is 14 residues. Per germline, CDR1 GTSNPN and CDR2 SVGIG (reference sequence). The CDR3 is CAWSVAGYNSPLHF. CDR3 DNA: TGTGCCTGGAGTGTCGCGGGGTATAATTCACCCCTCCACTTT.

This clone was recorded once. The chain is built from TRBV15 and TRBJ2-7; D may be TRBD1 or TRBD2 (7 bases each). The germline CDR1 and CDR2 sequences are LNHNV and YYDKDF (reference sequence). Trimming removed 0 bases from V and 3 bases from J, with 21 bases in between. The CDR3 length is 18 residues. DNA of the CDR3: TGTGCCACCAGCAGAGAGAGGGCGATCGACAGGGAGGGCTACGAGCAGTACTTC. It translates to CATSRERAIDREGYEQYF.

The chain joins TRBV7-9 to TRBJ1-2; a weak D match, TRBD1 (5 bases). V was shortened by 4 bases and J by 9 bases, with 15 bases between the two germline ends. CDR3 length: 13 amino acids. Germline V gives CDR1 SEHNR, CDR2 FQNEAQ (reference sequence). The CDR3 is CASSSGGALRYTF. As DNA, the CDR3 is TGTGCCAGCAGCTCAGGCGGGGCTCTCCGCTACACCTTC.

Here the CDR3 reads CATHVAGTDTQYF. As DNA, the CDR3 is TGTGCCACCCACGTGGCAGGCACAGATACGCAGTATTTT. The rearrangement links TRBV19 to TRBJ2-3; no firm D call. V was trimmed by 10 bases and J by 1 base, leaving 12 bases between them. The CDR3 consists of 13 residues. The germline V gene has CDR1 LNHDA and CDR2 SQIVND (reference sequence).

The chain carries TRBV7-3 and TRBJ2-2, with D possibly matching TRBD2 (6 bases). The V gene lost 5 bases and the J gene lost 5 bases, with 15 bases spanning the gap. There are 15 residues in the CDR3. Looked up from germline, CDR1 is SGHTA and CDR2 is FQGTGA. The CDR3 coding sequence is TGTGCCAGCAGCCCTAGTGGAGGGTTAACCGGGGAGCTGTTTTTT. Translating gives CASSPSGGLTGELFF.

This clone was seen once. Germline and junction disagree at one end, which may indicate a read error. This sequence joins TRBV7-7 and TRBJ2-1, with 7 bases fitting TRBD2. CDR3 size: 15 residues. CDR1 SSHAT and CDR2 FNYEAQ come from the germline V gene (reference sequence). CDR3 region: CASSLGVAGYNEQFF. The CDR3, as DNA: TGTGCTAGCAGCTTAGGGGTAGCGGGCTACAATGAGCAGTTCTTC.

This clone was detected a few times. V gene TRBV6-6 combines with J gene TRBJ2-6, with D perhaps TRBD2 (6 bases). Germline CDR1 is MNHNY and CDR2 is SVGAGI (reference sequence). V lost 7 bases and J 1 base, leaving 11 bases between the germline ends. This CDR3 is built from 15 residues. The CDR3 protein is CASTGVQSGANVLTF. The CDR3 DNA sequence: TGTGCCAGCACGGGGGTTCAATCTGGGGCCAACGTCCTGACTTTC.

The CDR3 coding sequence is TGTGCCAGCAGCCCGGGACAGGGGAGGACCGGGGAGCTGTTTTTT. Protein product: CASSPGQGRTGELFF. The chain recombines TRBV11-3 with TRBJ2-2, with 10 bases identical to TRBD1. Losses at the gene ends were 5 bases for V and 5 bases for J; bases not matched to a gene: 5. The length of the CDR3 is 15 residues. Germline CDR1 is SGHNT and CDR2 is YENEEA.

The chain couples TRBV15 to TRBJ2-5; weak D call: TRBD1 (5 bases). The CDR3 loop spans 16 amino acids. V lost 3 bases and J lost 1, with 15 bases in between. The germline V gene has CDR1 LNHNV and CDR2 YYDKDF (reference sequence). The CDR3 reads CATSRALQEFQETQYF. The CDR3 coding sequence is TGTGCCACCAGCAGGGCCCTACAGGAGTTCCAAGAGACCCAGTACTTC.

The V gene is TRBV29-1, the J gene TRBJ1-1; a possible D gene is TRBD1 (6 bases). V was pared by 2 bases and J by 4 bases, with 11 bases between. The length of the CDR3 is 13 residues. Germline V gives CDR1 SQVTM, CDR2 ANQGSEA. CDR3 DNA sequence: TGCAGCGTTGAACTGGGCAGGGGCACTGAAGCTTTCTTT. Translation: CSVELGRGTEAFF.

The chain is built from TRBV10-1 and TRBJ2-1; D possibly uses TRBD1 or TRBD2 (5 bases each). V lost 6 bases and J 8 bases, leaving 23 bases between the germline ends. CDR3 size: 16 residues. Looked up from germline, CDR1 is WNHNN and CDR2 is SYGVQD (reference sequence). CDR3 nucleotides: TGCGCCAGCAGCCAACTAACCGGGGCTAGGAAGGATGAGCAGTTCTTC. Encoded protein: CASSQLTGARKDEQFF.

The rearrangement uses TRBV25-1 and TRBJ2-5; D is perhaps TRBD1 (5 bases). Trimming removed 2 bases from V and 0 bases from J, with 13 bases in between. The germline CDR1 and CDR2 sequences are MGHDK and SYGVNS. The CDR3 is made up of 16 amino acids. In DNA, the CDR3 is TGTGCCAGCAGTGAACTAGGCAGGGTGAACCAAGAGACCCAGTACTTC. It translates to CASSELGRVNQETQYF.

The V call is TRBV27, the J call TRBJ2-5; TRBD2 is a possible D gene (6 bases). Trimming took 5 bases from V and 7 from J, leaving 14 bases between them. This CDR3 has 13 residues. From germline, CDR1 is MNHEY and CDR2 SMNVEV (reference sequence). CDR3 region: CASSPRLEMTQYF. CDR3 in DNA: TGTGCCAGCAGTCCCCGACTAGAAATGACCCAGTACTTC.

This clone was recorded only once. This rearrangement joins TRBV19 to TRBJ2-2; 7 positions match TRBD1. Germline V lookup: CDR1 LNHDA, CDR2 SQIVND (reference sequence). J lost 3 bases, V lost 3 bases, and 7 bases had no gene match. The CDR3 runs to 16 residues. In DNA, the CDR3 is TGTGCCAGTAGTATTACCGGGACAGAGGACACCGGGGAGCTGTTTTTT. Translation gives CASSITGTEDTGELFF.